A single sample gave rise to the 13 T cell receptor beta chains below, sequenced in a study of blood T cells in healthy people across ages. The second PCR ran about 6 to 11 cycles with a sample-barcoded 5' primer and J-beta primers. One entry per CDR3 protein, called by TCRdb with MiXCR from the 5' RACE reads. The sample holds about 1.8 million distinct CDR3 sequences; about 49% are singletons and the top ten take less than 2.5%. Sequencing input: blood. The source of these receptors is a woman aged 35 to 49 in good health.

The chain combines TRBV20-1 with TRBJ2-5; 9 bases are shared with TRBD2. Germline-derived CDR1 and CDR2 are DFQATT and SNEGSKA (reference sequence). The V and J ends lost 0 bases and 4 bases, in that order; junction bases with no gene match: 3. The CDR3 has 14 amino acids. CDR3 sequence reads: CSARDAGGPETQYF. The CDR3 coding sequence is TGCAGTGCTAGAGATGCGGGGGGGCCAGAGACCCAGTACTTC.

The V and J genes are TRBV6-2 or TRBV6-3 and TRBJ2-5; D is perhaps TRBD2 (5 bases). CDR1 and CDR2 (germline): MNHEY, SVGEGT. Trimming took off 5 bases at V and 0 bases at J, with 19 bases between the two ends. The CDR3 totals 17 residues. CDR3 amino acids: CASSGYGVAIYQETQYF. In nucleotides, the CDR3 is TGTGCCAGCAGTGGTTACGGGGTCGCAATTTACCAAGAGACCCAGTACTTC.

With respect to this clonotype: Compared with germline, one end of the junction differs, possibly owing to a read error. This rearrangement joins TRBV27 to TRBJ2-7; D uncertain. The length of the CDR3 is 11 residues. From germline, CDR1 is MNHEY and CDR2 SMNVEV (reference sequence). CDR3 nucleotides: TGTGCCGGCAGCTCCAACTACGAGCAGTACTTC. Amino acids: CAGSSNYEQYF.

The chain is built from TRBV7-9 and TRBJ2-1; 9 positions match TRBD1. Unmatched junction bases numbered 19, after V lost 5 bases and J lost 8 bases. Per the germline V gene, CDR1 is SEHNR and CDR2 is FQNEAQ (reference sequence). There are 18 residues in the CDR3. CDR3 coding DNA: TGTGCCAGCAGCCCGGGGACAGGGCTAGCGGCCCCCTCGGATGAGCAGTTCTTC. Amino acid sequence: CASSPGTGLAAPSDEQFF.

The chain employs TRBV7-9 and TRBJ1-5; a possible D gene is TRBD1 (5 bases). Trimming shortened V by 5 bases and J by 1 base, and 12 bases separated the two germline ends. The CDR3 has 15 amino acids. In germline, CDR1 is SEHNR, CDR2 FQNEAQ (reference sequence). The CDR3 is CASSPGRRSNQPQHF. The CDR3 DNA reads TGTGCCAGCAGCCCAGGGCGACGGAGCAATCAGCCCCAGCATTTT.

J is TRBJ1-1 and V is TRBV4-1; D may be TRBD1 (5 bases). Germline values: CDR1 MGHRA, CDR2 YSYEKL. V shed 4 bases and J shed 1 base, with 10 bases lying between them. This CDR3 spans 14 amino acids. CDR3 DNA: TGCGCCAGCAGCCCAGAGGGACGGAACACTGAAGCTTTCTTT. Translation: CASSPEGRNTEAFF.

This clonotype turned up a few times. This chain links TRBV29-1 with TRBJ2-1; TRBD2 matches 9 bases. The CDR3 runs to 14 residues. CDR1 and CDR2 (germline): SQVTM, ANQGSEA. The V segment lost 7 bases and the J segment 0 bases; nucleotides outside the gene matches: 4. CDR3 nucleotides: TGCAGCGGGCGGGGGGGTTTCTCCTACAATGAGCAGTTCTTC. It specifies CSGRGGFSYNEQFF.

The chain uses TRBV7-3 and TRBJ2-1, with D possibly TRBD1 on 6 matching bases. The CDR3 sequence is 16 residues long. CDR1 SGHTA and CDR2 FQGTGA come from the germline V gene. Deletions cut 5 bases from V and 0 bases from J, with 14 bases between. CDR3 sequence reads: CASSPGQRSSYNEQFF. The CDR3 coding sequence is TGTGCCAGCAGCCCCGGACAGAGGAGCTCCTACAATGAGCAGTTCTTC.

This rearrangement joins TRBV6-1 to TRBJ2-7, with 7 bases aligning to TRBD1. The V and J ends lost 7 bases and 5 bases, in that order; junction bases with no gene match: 8. This CDR3 spans 13 amino acids. Germline assignment: CDR1 MNHNS and CDR2 SASEGT. The CDR3, as DNA: TGTGCCAGCACAAAGACAGGGCTGGACGAGCAGTACTTC. Encoded protein: CASTKTGLDEQYF.

This chain joins TRBV28 and TRBJ1-2; TRBD1 matches 10 bases. The germline V gene has CDR1 MDHEN and CDR2 SYDVKM. This CDR3 has 15 amino acids. With 5 bases clipped from V and 5 bases from J, the junction kept 8 bases outside the gene matches. CDR3 DNA sequence: TGTGCCAGCAGTGACCAAGACAGGGGGCTATATGGCTACACCTTC. Translating it yields CASSDQDRGLYGYTF.

The chain has TRBV7-2 and TRBJ2-3; 9 nucleotides align to TRBD2. V trimming: 10 bases; J trimming: 5 bases; junction bases outside the gene matches: 16. This CDR3 spans 16 amino acids. Germline CDR1 SGHTA, CDR2 FQGNSA. The CDR3 sequence is CATKAGTSFFVDTQYF. The CDR3 region has the DNA TGTGCCACCAAGGCCGGGACTAGCTTTTTCGTAGATACGCAGTATTTT. Full variable domain (rest looked up from reference TRBV7-2 and TRBJ2-3): GAGVSQSPSNKVTEKGKDVELRCDPISGHTALYWYRQSLGQGLEFLIYFQGNSAPDKSGLPSDRFSAERTGGSVSTLTIQRTQQEDSAVYLCATKAGTSFFVDTQYFGPGTRLTVL.

The rearrangement uses TRBV2 and TRBJ2-1; D is perhaps TRBD1 (6 bases). Trimming took 7 bases from V and 5 from J, leaving 12 bases between them. CDR3 size: 13 residues. In germline, CDR1 is SNHLY, CDR2 FYNNEI. CDR3 protein: CASKSGANNEQFF. In DNA, the CDR3 is TGTGCCAGCAAATCAGGGGCGAACAATGAGCAGTTCTTC.

The chain links TRBV10-3 to TRBJ2-6; D gene uncertain. CDR3 length equals 16 residues. V was clipped by 6 bases and J by 0 bases, with 12 bases between them. CDR1 and CDR2 from the germline V gene are ENHRY and SYGVKD. The CDR3 nucleotides are TGTGCCATCAGGGGCGGCGCCCCCTCTGGGGCCAACGTCCTGACTTTC. This encodes CAIRGGAPSGANVLTF.